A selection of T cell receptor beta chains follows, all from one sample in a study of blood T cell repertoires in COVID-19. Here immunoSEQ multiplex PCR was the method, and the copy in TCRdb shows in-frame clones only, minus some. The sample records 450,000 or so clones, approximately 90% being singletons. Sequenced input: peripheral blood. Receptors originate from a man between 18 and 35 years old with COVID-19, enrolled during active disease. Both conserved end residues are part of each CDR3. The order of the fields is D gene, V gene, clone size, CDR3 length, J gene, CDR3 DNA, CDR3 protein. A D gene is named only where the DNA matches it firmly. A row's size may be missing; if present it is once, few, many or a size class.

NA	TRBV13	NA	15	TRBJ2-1	TGTGCCAGCAGCTTAGTTGCGGGGATGGACAATGAGCAGTTCTTC	CASSLVAGMDNEQFF
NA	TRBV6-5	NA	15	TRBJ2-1	TGTGCCAGCATCGAGCACAGGCTACCGGACAATGAGCAGTTCTTC	CASIEHRLPDNEQFF
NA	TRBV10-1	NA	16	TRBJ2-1	TGCGCCAGCAGTGTAAAACCGGGACGGACTAACAATGAGCAGTTCTTC	CASSVKPGRTNNEQFF
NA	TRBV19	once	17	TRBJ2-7	TGTGCCAGTAGTATAGTCCATTCCGGGACTGGGACCTACGAGCAGTACTTC	CASSIVHSGTGTYEQYF
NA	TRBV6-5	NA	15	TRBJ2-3	TGTGCCAGCAGTTACGCCGGGAGTCGGACAGATACGCAGTATTTT	CASSYAGSRTDTQYF
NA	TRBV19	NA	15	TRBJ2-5	TGTGCCAGTAAAGATAGGGGACTCGCTCAAGAGACCCAGTACTTC	CASKDRGLAQETQYF
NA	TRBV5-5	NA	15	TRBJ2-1	TGTGCCAGCAGCTGGACTCTGAGCTCCTACAATGAGCAGTTCTTC	CASSWTLSSYNEQFF
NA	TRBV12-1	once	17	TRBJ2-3	TGTGCCAGCAGCTTTCCGCGGGGGTACTCTAGCACAGATACGCAGTATTTT	CASSFPRGYSSTDTQYF
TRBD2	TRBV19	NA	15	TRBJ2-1	TGTGCCAGTAGTACTACCGGGACTAGGCGCCATGAGCAGTTCTTC	CASSTTGTRRHEQFF
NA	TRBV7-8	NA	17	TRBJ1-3	TGTGCCAGCAGCTTAATGCAGGGTCCGGCAGCGGGAAACACCATATATTTT	CASSLMQGPAAGNTIYF
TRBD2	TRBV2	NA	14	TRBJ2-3	TGTGCCAGCAGACTAGCGGGAGAGGGAGATACGCAGTATTTT	CASRLAGEGDTQYF
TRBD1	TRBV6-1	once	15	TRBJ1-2	TGTGCCAGCAGTGAAGACCCGGGACAGGGAGGTGGCTACACCTTC	CASSEDPGQGGGYTF
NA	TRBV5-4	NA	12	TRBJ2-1	TGTGCCAGCTCCGGTCCCTACAATGAGCAGTTCTTC	CASSGPYNEQFF
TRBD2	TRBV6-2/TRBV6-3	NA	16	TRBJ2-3	TGTGCCAGCAGTTACCTTACTAGCGGGAGCACAGATACGCAGTATTTT	CASSYLTSGSTDTQYF
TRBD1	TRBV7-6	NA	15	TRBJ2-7	TGTGCCAGCAGCTTAGGACAGGGGAGCTCCTACGAGCAGTACTTC	CASSLGQGSSYEQYF
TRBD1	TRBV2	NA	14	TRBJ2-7	TGTGCCAGCAGTGAGGACAGGCACGCCTACGAGCAGTACTTC	CASSEDRHAYEQYF
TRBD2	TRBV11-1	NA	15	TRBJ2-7	TGTGCCAGCAGCTTTTTGGGGGGGAGATCCTACGAGCAGTACTTC	CASSFLGGRSYEQYF
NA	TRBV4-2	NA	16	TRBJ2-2	TGTGCCAGCAGCCCCCTTGATAGCCGAAACACCGGGGAGCTGTTTTTT	CASSPLDSRNTGELFF
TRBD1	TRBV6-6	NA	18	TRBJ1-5	TGTGCCAGCAGTCCGCGAACCCCATGGGACAGGACTGATCAGCCCCAGCATTTT	CASSPRTPWDRTDQPQHF
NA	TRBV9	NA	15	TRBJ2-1	TGTGCCAGCAGCGTAGTTGAGGGCGCCTACAATGAGCAGTTCTTC	CASSVVEGAYNEQFF
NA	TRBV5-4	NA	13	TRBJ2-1	TGTGCCAGCAGTCCCACAGGGAACAATGAGCAGTTCTTC	CASSPTGNNEQFF
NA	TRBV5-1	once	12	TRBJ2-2	TGCGCCAGCGCCAGAAACACCGGGGAGCTGTTTTTT	CASARNTGELFF
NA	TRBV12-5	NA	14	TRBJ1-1	TGTGCTAGTGGTTTGACTGACTCCGGCACTGAAGCTTTCTTT	CASGLTDSGTEAFF
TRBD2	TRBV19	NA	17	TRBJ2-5	TGTGCCAGTAGTCGATCCGGGACTAGCGGGATTGGAGAGACCCAGTACTTC	CASSRSGTSGIGETQYF
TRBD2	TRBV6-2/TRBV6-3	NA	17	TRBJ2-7	TGTGCCAGCAGTTACCCTTCCGTAGCGGGGGGATCCTACGAGCAGTACTTC	CASSYPSVAGGSYEQYF
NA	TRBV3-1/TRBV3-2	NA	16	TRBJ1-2	TGTGCCAGCAGCCAACGACCAAGGAGGGGAGTAAGTGGCTACACCTTC	CASSQRPRRGVSGYTF
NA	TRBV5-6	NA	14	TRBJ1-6	TGTGCCAGCAGCAGGGGACTCGATCACTCACCCCTCCACTTT	CASSRGLDHSPLHF
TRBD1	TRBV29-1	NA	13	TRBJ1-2	TGCAGCTTTACCCAGGGGGCTAACTATGGCTACACCTTC	CSFTQGANYGYTF
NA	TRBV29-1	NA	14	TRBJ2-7	TGCAGCGTTAGTCTAGCTGCGTACTCCTACGAGCAGTACTTC	CSVSLAAYSYEQYF
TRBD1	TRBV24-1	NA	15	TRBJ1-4	TGTGCCACCAGTGACAAACAGGGGGCGCAGGAAAAACTGTTTTTT	CATSDKQGAQEKLFF
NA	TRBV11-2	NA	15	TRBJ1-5	TGTGCCAGCAGCGGGGAGGGGGTCAGCAATCAGCCCCAGCATTTT	CASSGEGVSNQPQHF
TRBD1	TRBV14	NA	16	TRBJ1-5	TGTGCCAGCAGCCCGAGACAGGGCCTGGTGGATCAGCCCCAGCATTTT	CASSPRQGLVDQPQHF
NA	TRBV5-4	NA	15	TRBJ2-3	TGTGCCAGCAGCTTTATGGGGCCAGGCACAGATACGCAGTATTTT	CASSFMGPGTDTQYF
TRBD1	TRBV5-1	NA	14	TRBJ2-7	TGCGCCAGCAGCATGGGGGGACAGGGGAGGGAGCAGTACTTC	CASSMGGQGREQYF
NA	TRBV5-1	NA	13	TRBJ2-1	TGCGCCAGCAGCTCGACGCGGTACAATGAGCAGTTCTTC	CASSSTRYNEQFF
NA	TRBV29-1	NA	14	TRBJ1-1	TGCAGCGTTTGGGAGGAGGGCTTGAACACTGAAGCTTTCTTT	CSVWEEGLNTEAFF
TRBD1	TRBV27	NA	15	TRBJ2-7	TGTGCCAGCAGTGTGACAGGGGTTGGGGGGTACGAGCAGTACTTC	CASSVTGVGGYEQYF
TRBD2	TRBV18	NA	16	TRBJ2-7	TGTGCCAGCTCACCACTGGATAGCGGGGGGCTCCACGAGCAGTACTTC	CASSPLDSGGLHEQYF
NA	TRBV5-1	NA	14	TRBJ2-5	TGCGCCAGTTTTGGGGACTGGGGGCAAGAGACCCAGTACTTC	CASFGDWGQETQYF
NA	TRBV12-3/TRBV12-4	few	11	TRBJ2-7	TGTGCCAGCAGTCATTCCTACGAGCAGTACTTC	CASSHSYEQYF
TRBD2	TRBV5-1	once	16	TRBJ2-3	TGCGCCAGCAGCGTAATGCTAGCGGATAGCACAGATACGCAGTATTTT	CASSVMLADSTDTQYF
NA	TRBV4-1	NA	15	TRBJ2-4	TGCGCCAGCAGCCACGGACAGCTAGCCAAAAACATTCAGTACTTC	CASSHGQLAKNIQYF
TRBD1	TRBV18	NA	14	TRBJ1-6	TGTGCCAGCTCCACAGGGGCACCTAATTCACCCCTCCACTTT	CASSTGAPNSPLHF
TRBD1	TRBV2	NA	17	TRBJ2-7	TGTGCCAGCGGGTATGGGACAGAATCAAAAGAAAACTACGAGCAGTACTTC	CASGYGTESKENYEQYF
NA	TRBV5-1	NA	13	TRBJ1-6	TGCGCCAGCAGACGAAACAGGGATTCACCCCTCCACTTT	CASRRNRDSPLHF
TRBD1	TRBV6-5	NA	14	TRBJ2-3	TGTGCCAGCAGTTATTCCACAGGGGCAGATACGCAGTATTTT	CASSYSTGADTQYF
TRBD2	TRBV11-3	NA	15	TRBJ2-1	TGTGCCAGCACCCATTTGGGACTAGTCAACAATGAGCAGTTCTTC	CASTHLGLVNNEQFF
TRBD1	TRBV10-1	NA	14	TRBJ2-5	TGCGCCAGCAGTGCCGGGACAGAAAAAGAGACCCAGTACTTC	CASSAGTEKETQYF
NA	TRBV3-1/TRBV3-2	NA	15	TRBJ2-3	TGTGCCAGCAGCCAAGATGGACTCCCCACAGATACGCAGTATTTT	CASSQDGLPTDTQYF
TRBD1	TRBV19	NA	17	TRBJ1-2	TGTGCCAGTAACACCCGGGACAGGGGATTGTTTGGCTATGGCTACACCTTC	CASNTRDRGLFGYGYTF
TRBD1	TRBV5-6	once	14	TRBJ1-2	TGTGCCAGCAGCGGGACAGGGAGGGACTATGGCTACACCTTC	CASSGTGRDYGYTF
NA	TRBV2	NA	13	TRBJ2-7	TGTGCCAGCAGTTCGGGGGGCAGCTACGAGCAGTACTTC	CASSSGGSYEQYF